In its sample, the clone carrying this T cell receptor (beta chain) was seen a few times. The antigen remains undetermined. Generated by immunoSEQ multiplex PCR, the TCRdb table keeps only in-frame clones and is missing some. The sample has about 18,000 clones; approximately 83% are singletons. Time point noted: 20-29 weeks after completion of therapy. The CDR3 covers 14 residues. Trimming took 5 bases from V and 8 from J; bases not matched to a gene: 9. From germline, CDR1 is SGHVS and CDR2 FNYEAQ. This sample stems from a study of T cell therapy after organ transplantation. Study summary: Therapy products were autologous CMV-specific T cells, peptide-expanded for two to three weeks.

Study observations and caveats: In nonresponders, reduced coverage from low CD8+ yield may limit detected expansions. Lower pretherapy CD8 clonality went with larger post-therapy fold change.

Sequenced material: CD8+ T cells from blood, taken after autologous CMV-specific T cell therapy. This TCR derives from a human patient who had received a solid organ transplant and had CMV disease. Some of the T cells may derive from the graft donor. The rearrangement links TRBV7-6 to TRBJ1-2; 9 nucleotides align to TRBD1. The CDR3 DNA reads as TGTGCCAGCAGCCTCCGGGGACAGGGAGACGGCTACACCTTC. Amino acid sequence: CASSLRGQGDGYTF. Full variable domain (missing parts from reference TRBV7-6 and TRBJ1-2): GAGVSQSPRYKVTKRGQDVALRCDPISGHVSLYWYRQALGQGPEFLTYFNYEAQQDKSGLPNDRFSAERPEGSISTLTIQRTEQRDSAMYRCASSLRGQGDGYTFGSGTRLTVV.